This T cell receptor beta chain comes out of a study of shared clonotypes between healthy human individuals. Study-level points and caveats: Generation of non-shared clonotypes was less probable than generation of clonotypes shared by all four donors. A few donors had 5% to 6% of their naive CD4 clonotypes in common.

Per the germline V gene, CDR1 is SNHLY and CDR2 is FYNNEI. V was pared by 0 bases and J by 5 bases, with 6 bases of the junction left unmatched. There are 15 residues in the CDR3. Terminally differentiated effector memory CD45RA+ cells were left out of the naive CD8 fraction, which was CD45RO-negative and positively selected for CCR7. Each donor was a Caucasian adult residing in Nashville, Tennessee. Of note for this clone: Its antigen is not known.

Clones were sequenced by immunoSEQ multiplex PCR, and TCRdb holds only the in-frame ones, with some missing. The sample shows millions of clones, about 92% of them seen only once. The receptor's source is a man younger than 35 in good health. Some clones in this sample may be carry-over from other donors' samples. The sample was naive CD8+ T cells from PBMCs. The chain employs TRBV2 and TRBJ2-5; 7 positions agree with TRBD2. In DNA, the CDR3 is TGTGCCAGCAGTGAAGCGCGCGGGGGTTGGGAGACCCAGTACTTC. It is translated as CASSEARGGWETQYF.